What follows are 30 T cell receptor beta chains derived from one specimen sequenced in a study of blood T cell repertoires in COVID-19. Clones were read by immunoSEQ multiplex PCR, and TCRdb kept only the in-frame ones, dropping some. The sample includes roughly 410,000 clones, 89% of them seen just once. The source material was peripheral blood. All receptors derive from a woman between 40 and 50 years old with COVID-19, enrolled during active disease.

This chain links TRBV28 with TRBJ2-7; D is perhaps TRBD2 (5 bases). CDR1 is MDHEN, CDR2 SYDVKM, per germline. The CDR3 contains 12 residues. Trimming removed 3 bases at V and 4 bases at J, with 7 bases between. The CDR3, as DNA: TGTGCCAGCAGTTTTGGGAGTTACGAGCAGTACTTC. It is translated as CASSFGSYEQYF.

The DNA for the CDR3 is TGTGCCATCAAGCAAGCCGGGAGCACTGAAGCTTTCTTT. Translation gives CAIKQAGSTEAFF. The rearrangement links TRBV10-3 to TRBJ1-1, with D unresolved. This CDR3 has 13 residues. Germline V gene lookup returns CDR1 ENHRY and CDR2 SYGVKD. Trimming shortened V by 7 bases and J by 4 bases, and 13 bases separated the two germline ends.

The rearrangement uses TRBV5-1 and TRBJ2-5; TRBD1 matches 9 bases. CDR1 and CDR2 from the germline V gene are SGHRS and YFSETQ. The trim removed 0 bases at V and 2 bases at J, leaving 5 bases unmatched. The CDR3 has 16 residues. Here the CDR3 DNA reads TGCGCCAGCAGCTTGGGGACAGGGGAATTTCAAGAGACCCAGTACTTC. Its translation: CASSLGTGEFQETQYF.

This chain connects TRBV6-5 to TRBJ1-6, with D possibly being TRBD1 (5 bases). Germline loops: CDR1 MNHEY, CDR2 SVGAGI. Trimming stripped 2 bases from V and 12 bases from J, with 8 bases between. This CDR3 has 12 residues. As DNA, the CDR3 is TGTGCCAGCAGTTACCCCCAGGGACCCCTCCACTTT. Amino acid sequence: CASSYPQGPLHF.

This chain's CDR3 is CASNRQGGTEAFF. The CDR3 DNA is TGTGCCAGCAATCGACAGGGAGGCACTGAAGCTTTCTTT. The chain carries TRBV25-1 and TRBJ1-1; 7 bases agree with TRBD1. Germline trimming cut 7 bases from V and 4 bases from J; bases unmatched to any gene: 6. Germline-derived CDR1 and CDR2 are MGHDK and SYGVNS. This CDR3 has 13 residues.

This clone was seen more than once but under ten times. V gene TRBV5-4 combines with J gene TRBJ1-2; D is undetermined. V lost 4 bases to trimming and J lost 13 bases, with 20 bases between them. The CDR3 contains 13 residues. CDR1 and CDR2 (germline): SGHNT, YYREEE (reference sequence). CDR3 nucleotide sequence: TGTGCCAGCAGCACTCCGGGCCTCGGCGCGGGCACCTTC. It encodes CASSTPGLGAGTF.

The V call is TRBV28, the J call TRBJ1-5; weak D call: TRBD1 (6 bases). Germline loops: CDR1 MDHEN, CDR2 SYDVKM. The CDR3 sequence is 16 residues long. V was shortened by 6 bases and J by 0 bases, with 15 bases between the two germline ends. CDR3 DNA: TGTGCCAGCAGGACCCTTAGGGGGTTTAGCAATCAGCCCCAGCATTTT. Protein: CASRTLRGFSNQPQHF.

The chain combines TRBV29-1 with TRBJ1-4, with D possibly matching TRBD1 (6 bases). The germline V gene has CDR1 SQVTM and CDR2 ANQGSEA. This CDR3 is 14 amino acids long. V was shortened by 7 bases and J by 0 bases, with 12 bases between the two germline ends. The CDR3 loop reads CSAWDTSTNEKLFF. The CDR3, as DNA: TGCAGCGCCTGGGACACTTCAACTAATGAAAAACTGTTTTTT.

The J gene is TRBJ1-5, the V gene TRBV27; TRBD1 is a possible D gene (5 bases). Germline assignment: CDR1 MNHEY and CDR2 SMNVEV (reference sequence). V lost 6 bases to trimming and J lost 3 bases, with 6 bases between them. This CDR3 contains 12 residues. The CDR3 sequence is CASSRDNQPQHF. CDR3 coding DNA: TGTGCCAGCAGCAGGGACAATCAGCCCCAGCATTTT.

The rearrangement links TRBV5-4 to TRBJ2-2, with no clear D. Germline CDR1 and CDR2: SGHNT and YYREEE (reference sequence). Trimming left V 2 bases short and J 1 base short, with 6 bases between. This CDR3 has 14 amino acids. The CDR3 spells CASSFTGNTGELFF. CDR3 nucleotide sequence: TGTGCCAGCAGCTTTACTGGGAACACCGGGGAGCTGTTTTTT. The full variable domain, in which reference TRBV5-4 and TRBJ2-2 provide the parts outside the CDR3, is ETGVTQSPTHLIKTRGQQVTLRCSSQSGHNTVSWYQQALGQGPQFIFQYYREEENGRGNFPPRFSGLQFPNYSSELNVNALELDDSALYLCASSFTGNTGELFFGEGSRLTVL.

The CDR3 region is CASSQGTQGYQPQHF. CDR3 nucleotides: TGTGCCAGCAGCCAAGGGACCCAGGGCTATCAGCCCCAGCATTTT. The chain is built from TRBV3-1 (or the pseudogene TRBV3-2) and TRBJ1-5; tentatively, D is TRBD1 (5 bases). Germline V gene sequence: CDR1 LGHDT, CDR2 YNNKEL (reference sequence). The V and J ends lost 1 base and 5 bases respectively, with 12 bases between them. This CDR3 has 15 residues.

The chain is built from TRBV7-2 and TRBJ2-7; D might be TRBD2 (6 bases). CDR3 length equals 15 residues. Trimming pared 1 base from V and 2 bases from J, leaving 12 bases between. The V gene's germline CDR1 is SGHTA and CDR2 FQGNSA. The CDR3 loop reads CASSLVGGGTYEQYF. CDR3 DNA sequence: TGTGCCAGCAGCTTAGTTGGTGGCGGGACCTACGAGCAGTACTTC.

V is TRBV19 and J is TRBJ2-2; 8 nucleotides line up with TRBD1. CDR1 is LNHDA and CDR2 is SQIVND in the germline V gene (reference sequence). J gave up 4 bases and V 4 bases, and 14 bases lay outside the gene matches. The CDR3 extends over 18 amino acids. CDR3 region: CASSTVDRAVTGTGELFF. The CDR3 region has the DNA TGTGCCAGTAGTACAGTGGACAGGGCCGTCACGGGCACCGGGGAGCTGTTTTTT.

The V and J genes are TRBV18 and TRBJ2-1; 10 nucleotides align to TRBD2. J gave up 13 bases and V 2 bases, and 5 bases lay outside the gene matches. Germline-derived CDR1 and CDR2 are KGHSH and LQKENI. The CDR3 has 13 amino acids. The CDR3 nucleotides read TGTGCCAGCTCACCAAGAGCGGGGGGGAACCAGTTCTTC. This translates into CASSPRAGGNQFF.

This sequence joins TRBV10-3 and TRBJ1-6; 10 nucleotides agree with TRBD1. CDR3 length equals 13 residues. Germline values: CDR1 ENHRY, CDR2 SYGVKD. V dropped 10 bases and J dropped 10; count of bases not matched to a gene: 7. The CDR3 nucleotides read TGTGCCACCAGGGACAGGGGAGGATCACCCCTCCACTTT. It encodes CATRDRGGSPLHF.

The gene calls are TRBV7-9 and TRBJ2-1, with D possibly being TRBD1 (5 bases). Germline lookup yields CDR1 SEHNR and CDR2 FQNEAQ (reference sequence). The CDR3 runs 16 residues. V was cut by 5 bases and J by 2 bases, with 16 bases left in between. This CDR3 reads CASSNTRDPTYNEQFF. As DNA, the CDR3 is TGTGCCAGCAGCAACACCAGGGATCCTACCTACAATGAGCAGTTCTTC.

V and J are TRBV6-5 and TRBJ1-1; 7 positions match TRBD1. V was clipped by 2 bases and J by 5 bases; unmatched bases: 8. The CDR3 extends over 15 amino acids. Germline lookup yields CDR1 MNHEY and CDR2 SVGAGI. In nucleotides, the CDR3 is TGTGCCAGCAGTTACCTTCCGACAGGGAGGACTGAAGCTTTCTTT. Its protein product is CASSYLPTGRTEAFF.

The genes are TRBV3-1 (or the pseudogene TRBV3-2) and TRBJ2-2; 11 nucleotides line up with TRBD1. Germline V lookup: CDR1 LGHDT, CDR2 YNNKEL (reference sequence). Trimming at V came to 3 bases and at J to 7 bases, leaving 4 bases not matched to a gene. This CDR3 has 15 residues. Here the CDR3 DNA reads TGTGCCAGCAGCCAGGAAGGGACAGGGGGCGGGGAGCTGTTTTTT. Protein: CASSQEGTGGGELFF.

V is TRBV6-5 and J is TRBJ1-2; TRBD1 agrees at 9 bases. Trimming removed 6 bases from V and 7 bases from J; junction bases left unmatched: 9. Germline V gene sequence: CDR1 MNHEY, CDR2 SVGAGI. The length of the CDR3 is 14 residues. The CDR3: CASSNRGRRSGYTF. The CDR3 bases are TGTGCCAGCAGCAACAGGGGGCGAAGAAGTGGCTACACCTTC.

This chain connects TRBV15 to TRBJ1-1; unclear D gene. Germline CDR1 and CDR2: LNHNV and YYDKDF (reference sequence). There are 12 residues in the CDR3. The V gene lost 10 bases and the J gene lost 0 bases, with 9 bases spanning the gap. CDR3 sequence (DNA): TGTGCCATTTCAGGAATGAACACTGAAGCTTTCTTT. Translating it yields CAISGMNTEAFF.

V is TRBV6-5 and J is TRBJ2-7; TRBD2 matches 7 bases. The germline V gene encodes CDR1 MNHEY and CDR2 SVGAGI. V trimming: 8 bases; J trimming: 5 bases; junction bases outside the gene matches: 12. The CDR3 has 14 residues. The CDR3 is CASDGRLASNEQYF. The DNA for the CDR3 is TGTGCCAGCGATGGAAGACTAGCTAGCAACGAGCAGTACTTC.

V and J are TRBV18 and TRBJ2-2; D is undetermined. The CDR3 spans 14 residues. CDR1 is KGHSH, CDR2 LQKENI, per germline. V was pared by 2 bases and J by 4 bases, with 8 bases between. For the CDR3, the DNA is TGTGCCAGCTCACCAGAAGAAGCCACCGGGGAGCTGTTTTTT. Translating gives CASSPEEATGELFF.

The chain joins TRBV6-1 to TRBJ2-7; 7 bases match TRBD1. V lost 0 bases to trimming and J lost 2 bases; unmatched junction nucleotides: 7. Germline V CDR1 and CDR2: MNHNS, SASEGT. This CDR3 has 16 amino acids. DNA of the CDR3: TGTGCCAGCAGTGAAGCGGCCTGGACAGGTCCCTACGAGCAGTACTTC. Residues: CASSEAAWTGPYEQYF.

The CDR3 coding sequence is TGCGCCAGCAGCTTGGCCAGGAGGACCCGGCGTTCCTCGGGCACTGAAGCTTTCTTT. Translated, it gives CASSLARRTRRSSGTEAFF. The V call is TRBV5-1, the J call TRBJ1-1; D is uncertain. V was cut by 0 bases and J by 4 bases, with 25 bases left in between. This CDR3 is 19 amino acids long. Germline V gene sequence: CDR1 SGHRS, CDR2 YFSETQ.

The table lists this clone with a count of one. CDR3 coding DNA: TGTGCCAGCCCGACTAGCGGGAGGGAGAATGAGCAGTTCTTC. This codes for CASPTSGRENEQFF. The rearrangement joins TRBV2 to TRBJ2-1; TRBD2 matches at 14 bases. This CDR3 spans 14 amino acids. Germline CDR1 reads SNHLY; CDR2 reads FYNNEI. V was clipped by 8 bases and J by 7 bases; unmatched bases: 4.

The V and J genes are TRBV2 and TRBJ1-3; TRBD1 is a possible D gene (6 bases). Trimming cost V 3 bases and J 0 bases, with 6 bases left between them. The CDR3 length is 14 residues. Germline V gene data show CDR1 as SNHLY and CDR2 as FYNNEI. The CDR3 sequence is CASSEGASGNTIYF. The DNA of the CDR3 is TGTGCCAGCAGTGAGGGGGCCTCTGGAAACACCATATATTTT.

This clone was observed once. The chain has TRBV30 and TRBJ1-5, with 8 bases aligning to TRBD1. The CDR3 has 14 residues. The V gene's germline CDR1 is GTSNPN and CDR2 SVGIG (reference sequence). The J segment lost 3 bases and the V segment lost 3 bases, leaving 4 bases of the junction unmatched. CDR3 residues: CAWRGGQANQPQHF. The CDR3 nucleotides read TGTGCCTGGAGGGGGGGACAGGCCAATCAGCCCCAGCATTTT.

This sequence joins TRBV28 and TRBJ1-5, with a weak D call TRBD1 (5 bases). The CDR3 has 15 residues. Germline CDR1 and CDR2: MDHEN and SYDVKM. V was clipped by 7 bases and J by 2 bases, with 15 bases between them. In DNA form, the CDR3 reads TGTGCCAGCATTCAGGGTTACGAAGGCAATCAGCCCCAGCATTTT. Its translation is CASIQGYEGNQPQHF.

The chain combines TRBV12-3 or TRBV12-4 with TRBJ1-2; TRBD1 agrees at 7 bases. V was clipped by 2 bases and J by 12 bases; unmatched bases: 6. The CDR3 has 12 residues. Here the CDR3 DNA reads TGTGCCAGCAGTTTATTACAGGGGTCAAACACCTTC. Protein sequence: CASSLLQGSNTF.

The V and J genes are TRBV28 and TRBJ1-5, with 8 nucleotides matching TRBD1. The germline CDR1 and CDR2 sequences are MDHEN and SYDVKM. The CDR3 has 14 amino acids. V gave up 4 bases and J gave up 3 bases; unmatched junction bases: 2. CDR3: CASSSTGVNQPQHF. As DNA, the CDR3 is TGTGCCAGCAGTTCGACAGGGGTCAATCAGCCCCAGCATTTT.